This T cell receptor beta chain was observed in a study of T cell responses to AZD1222 COVID-19 vaccine. Study-level points and caveats: Donors were chiefly white British, with a greater number of females, and clonal diversity was perhaps underestimated. Spike-spanning, vaccine-associated CD4 TCRs were dominant at 160-218 and 743-854.

TCRdb's copy holds only in-frame clones and misses some; the assay was immunoSEQ multiplex PCR. The sample holds some 150,000 clones, under 95% seen once. Comment on this clone: Its cognate antigen is unknown.

This CDR3 spans 14 amino acids. Germline V gene data show CDR1 as LNHDA and CDR2 as SQIVND (reference sequence). The junction had 3 bases not matched to a gene; V was cut back by 2 bases and J by 9 bases. The source of this sequence is an adult in good health. This chain links TRBV19 with TRBJ2-1, with 11 nucleotides matching TRBD2. Sample: peripheral blood, taken on day 0 of AZD1222 vaccination. The CDR3 nucleotides read TGTGCCAGTAGTATACTAGCGGGGGGCAGTGAGCAGTTCTTC. It translates to CASSILAGGSEQFF.